The rows below give T cell receptor beta chains drawn from one sample of a study of blood T cell repertoires in COVID-19. Produced via immunoSEQ multiplex PCR; TCRdb's table is partial and in-frame only. The table includes about 180,000 clones, about 88% detected once. What was sequenced was peripheral blood. These receptors all stem from a woman aged 25 to 39 with active or convalescent COVID-19. CDR3s include the opening cysteine and the closing phenylalanine or tryptophan. The order of the fields is V gene, clone size, J gene, CDR3 length, D gene, CDR3 protein, CDR3 DNA. A D gene is named only where the DNA matches it firmly. The size field is filled for only some rows; it gives once, few, many or a size class.

>TRBV27|once|TRBJ2-1|13|NA
CASIGGGYNEQFF
TGTGCCAGCATCGGAGGCGGCTACAATGAGCAGTTCTTC
>TRBV27|once|TRBJ1-6|15|NA
CASSSGGGLYSPLHF
TGTGCCAGCAGTTCCGGCGGGGGGCTTTATTCACCCCTCCACTTT
>TRBV5-1|NA|TRBJ1-1|15|NA
CASSLQGIPNTEAFF
TGCGCCAGCAGCTTACAGGGCATTCCGAACACTGAAGCTTTCTTT
>TRBV25-1|NA|TRBJ2-1|14|NA
CASSEFLGGNEQFF
TGTGCCAGCAGTGAATTCCTAGGGGGCAATGAGCAGTTCTTC
>TRBV7-9|NA|TRBJ1-2|13|NA
CASSLATGYGYTF
TGTGCCAGCAGCTTAGCGACAGGCTATGGCTACACCTTC
>TRBV25-1|once|TRBJ2-1|14|NA
CASSEYIKGVEQFF
TGTGCCAGCAGTGAATATATAAAGGGGGTTGAGCAGTTCTTC
>TRBV27|few|TRBJ2-2|13|NA
CASSLVLSGELFF
TGTGCCAGCAGTTTAGTCTTATCCGGGGAGCTGTTTTTT
>TRBV15|NA|TRBJ2-4|15|NA
CATSRRQDGGNIQYF
TGTGCCACCAGCAGACGCCAGGACGGGGGAAACATTCAGTACTTC
>TRBV3-1/TRBV3-2|once|TRBJ1-1|14|NA
CASSQGSMNTEAFF
TGTGCCAGCAGCCAAGGTAGCATGAACACTGAAGCTTTCTTT
>TRBV5-1|NA|TRBJ2-1|15|TRBD2
CASSLGGGKYNEQFF
TGCGCCAGCAGCTTGGGCGGGGGGAAATACAATGAGCAGTTCTTC
>TRBV27|NA|TRBJ1-2|13|NA
CASSFPSGEGYTF
TGTGCCAGCAGTTTCCCCTCGGGAGAGGGCTACACCTTC
>TRBV28|NA|TRBJ2-1|16|NA
CASEYTPGLGSHEQFF
TGTGCCAGCGAATATACCCCGGGATTAGGTTCCCATGAGCAGTTCTTC
>TRBV5-1|NA|TRBJ2-5|15|NA
CASSPRLYRMETQYF
TGCGCCAGCAGCCCCAGGCTCTACCGGATGGAGACCCAGTACTTC
>TRBV5-4|NA|TRBJ1-2|16|TRBD1
CASSNRTGGGYYGYTF
TGTGCCAGCAGCAACCGGACAGGGGGAGGTTACTATGGCTACACCTTC
>TRBV18|NA|TRBJ2-4|14|TRBD1
CASSERQGQNIQYF
TGTGCCAGCTCGGAAAGACAGGGGCAAAACATTCAGTACTTC
>TRBV12-3/TRBV12-4|NA|TRBJ2-1|13|NA
CASSPGHRNEQFF
TGTGCCAGCAGCCCCGGACACAGGAATGAGCAGTTCTTC
>TRBV10-3|NA|TRBJ1-2|15|NA
CATRGGGVLNYGYTF
TGTGCCACAAGAGGGGGTGGGGTGCTTAACTATGGCTACACCTTC
>TRBV29-1|NA|TRBJ1-2|15|NA
CSVEAPQGYDYGYTF
TGCAGCGTTGAAGCTCCACAGGGTTATGACTATGGCTACACCTTC
>TRBV30|NA|TRBJ1-4|15|NA
CAWSVSGSSNEKLFF
TGTGCCTGGAGTGTAAGCGGTAGTTCTAATGAAAAACTGTTTTTT
>TRBV14|NA|TRBJ1-1|13|NA
CASSQRQNTEAFF
TGTGCCAGCAGCCAGAGACAGAACACTGAAGCTTTCTTT
>TRBV6-6|NA|TRBJ1-1|13|TRBD1
CASIGQGKTEAFF
TGTGCCAGCATCGGACAGGGGAAGACTGAAGCTTTCTTT
>TRBV5-1|once|TRBJ2-1|16|TRBD1
CASSLYGTARVNEQFF
TGCGCCAGCAGCTTGTATGGGACAGCTAGGGTCAATGAGCAGTTCTTC
>TRBV4-1|NA|TRBJ1-4|14|NA
CASSQAGGNEKLFF
TGCGCCAGCAGCCAAGCGGGAGGGAATGAAAAACTGTTTTTT
>TRBV3-1/TRBV3-2|NA|TRBJ1-5|15|NA
CASSQDTFSNQPQHF
TGTGCCAGCAGCCAGGACACGTTTAGCAATCAGCCCCAGCATTTT
>TRBV20-1|NA|TRBJ1-5|13|NA
CSASIQDGQPQHF
TGCAGTGCTAGTATACAGGATGGTCAGCCCCAGCATTTT
>TRBV19|NA|TRBJ2-1|14|TRBD1
CASSIQQGYNEQFF
TGTGCCAGTAGTATACAACAGGGGTACAATGAGCAGTTCTTC
>TRBV30|NA|TRBJ1-2|15|NA
CAWSVYSGRGYGYTF
TGTGCCTGGAGTGTATACTCTGGGCGGGGCTATGGCTACACCTTC
>TRBV6-6|NA|TRBJ2-5|14|TRBD2
CASGTGTSGETQYF
TGTGCCAGCGGGACCGGGACTAGTGGCGAGACCCAGTACTTC
>TRBV5-1|NA|TRBJ2-7|14|NA
CASSLAGWNNEQYF
TGCGCCAGCAGCTTGGCAGGGTGGAACAACGAGCAGTACTTC
>TRBV29-1|NA|TRBJ1-2|12|NA
CSAPGPNYGYTF
TGCAGCGCCCCCGGTCCAAACTATGGCTACACCTTC